Listed here are 14 T cell receptor beta chains from one sample, sequenced in a study of T cells in Graves' hyperthyroidism and ophthalmopathy. Amplified TCR beta CDR3 regions came from RNA transcripts. An initial round of RT-PCR targeting the TCR CDR3 relied on the HTBI primer set. TCRdb re-analysed the multiplex PCR reads in MiXCR, keeping a single row per CDR3 protein. The sample lists around 340,000 distinct CDR3 sequences; approximately 18% were seen once. The sample taken for sequencing was blood. The receptors derive from a woman in her forties or fifties with Graves' hyperthyroidism.

A word on this clonotype: This may come from a read error, since a much larger clone is one base off. The chain is built from TRBV6-1 and TRBJ1-1, with 12 positions matching TRBD1. This CDR3 spans 18 amino acids. The V and J ends lost 6 bases and 6 bases, in that order; junction bases with no gene match: 17. Germline-derived CDR1 and CDR2 are MNHNS and SASEGT. As DNA, the CDR3 is TGTGCCAGCAGCGACGATCCTCCGGGACAGGGGGCTGGGCCTGAAGCTTTCTTT. As protein: CASSDDPPGQGAGPEAFF.

This CDR3 reads CASSVGPGANTEAFF. In DNA, the CDR3 is TGTGCCAGCAGCGTAGGTCCAGGGGCGAACACTGAAGCTTTCTTT. The chain has TRBV9 and TRBJ1-1, with D tentatively TRBD1 (6 bases). The CDR3 sequence is 15 residues long. Trimming took 0 bases from V and 1 from J, leaving 10 bases between them. Per germline, CDR1 SGDLS and CDR2 YYNGEE.

This clonotype was counted only a few times. The chain joins TRBV27 to TRBJ1-1; the match to TRBD1 covers 8 bases. Germline V gene sequence: CDR1 MNHEY, CDR2 SMNVEV (reference sequence). The CDR3 runs to 14 residues. V dropped 10 bases and J dropped 3; count of bases not matched to a gene: 10. DNA for the CDR3: TGTGCCACCTCGACAGGGGTCAGACACACTGAAGCTTTCTTT. Amino acid sequence: CATSTGVRHTEAFF.

A note on this clonotype: A much larger clone differs by one base, so this may be a read error. V usage is TRBV3-1 and J usage is TRBJ2-1; TRBD2 agrees at 14 bases. The V gene's germline CDR1 is LGHDT and CDR2 YNNKEL (reference sequence). The CDR3 consists of 14 residues. The chain's CDR3 is CASSPGTSGSEQLF. The CDR3 coding sequence is TGTGCCAGCAGCCCCGGGACTAGCGGGAGTGAGCAGCTCTTC.

This clonotype was seen repeatedly, ten times or more. This chain connects TRBV12-3 or TRBV12-4 to TRBJ2-5, with D possibly matching TRBD1 (6 bases). The V and J ends lost 2 bases and 1 base respectively, with 14 bases between them. The length of the CDR3 is 16 residues. The CDR3 DNA follows: TGTGCCAGCAGTTTAACCCCCACAGGGTCCCAAGAGACCCAGTACTTC. As protein: CASSLTPTGSQETQYF.

J is TRBJ2-5 and V is TRBV7-2; D is perhaps TRBD1 (6 bases). This CDR3 comprises 13 residues. Trimming stripped 2 bases from V and 5 bases from J, with 9 bases between. Germline CDR1 and CDR2: SGHTA and FQGNSA. This CDR3 reads CASSLLQGETQYF. CDR3 sequence (DNA): TGTGCCAGCAGCTTACTACAGGGTGAGACCCAGTACTTC.

On this clonotype itself: A much larger clone sits a single nucleotide away, making a read error possible. V usage is TRBV2 and J usage is TRBJ2-1, with a possible D match to TRBD1 (6 bases). The last part of the DNA fits TRBJ2-7 better; the J call may be wrong. CDR1 is SNHLY and CDR2 is FYNNEI in the germline V gene. The CDR3 is made up of 15 amino acids. The CDR3 nucleotides read TGTGCCAGCAGTGAAATTCGGCAGGGGCGGAATGAGCAGTACTTC. This translates into CASSEIRQGRNEQYF.

The CDR3 coding sequence is TGTGCCAGCGCGTCCGGGACAGGGACCTACAATGAGCAGTTCTTC. Residues: CASASGTGTYNEQFF. The J gene is TRBJ2-1, the V gene TRBV27; 9 bases match TRBD1. Germline V gene sequence: CDR1 MNHEY, CDR2 SMNVEV (reference sequence). V trimming: 8 bases; J trimming: 2 bases; junction bases outside the gene matches: 7. The length of the CDR3 is 15 residues.

This clonotype was seen ten or more times. The rearrangement uses TRBV6-5 and TRBJ2-5; TRBD2 might be the D (6 bases). V was pared by 0 bases and J by 4 bases, with 12 bases between. CDR1 and CDR2 (germline): MNHEY, SVGAGI. The CDR3 totals 15 residues. CDR3 region: CASSYSGGAGETQYF. DNA for the CDR3: TGTGCCAGCAGTTACTCAGGCGGGGCAGGAGAGACCCAGTACTTC.

The table lists this clonotype with many counts. This rearrangement joins TRBV5-1 to TRBJ2-5; D may be TRBD1 (6 bases). Germline V gene data show CDR1 as SGHRS and CDR2 as YFSETQ. This CDR3 region has 15 residues. V dropped 3 bases and J dropped 3 bases, with 15 bases sitting between them. In DNA, the CDR3 is TGCGCCAGCAGCTCCCGACAGGCATTAAAAGAGACCCAGTACTTC. This translates into CASSSRQALKETQYF.

This clonotype was counted many times. The chain couples TRBV3-1 to TRBJ2-1, with D possibly matching TRBD1 (6 bases). The length of the CDR3 is 15 residues. The ends were cut back, 0 bases at V and 2 bases at J, with 8 bases in the middle. The germline CDR1 and CDR2 sequences are LGHDT and YNNKEL (reference sequence). In DNA, the CDR3 is TGTGCCAGCAGCCAAGACAGGGGCACCTACAATGAGCAGTTCTTC. Encoded protein: CASSQDRGTYNEQFF.

This clonotype has at least ten counts. The gene calls are TRBV2 and TRBJ1-6, with 8 positions matching TRBD1. The CDR3 loop spans 15 amino acids. V lost 7 bases, J lost 7 bases, and 9 bases stayed unmatched. CDR1 is SNHLY and CDR2 is FYNNEI in the germline V gene. CDR3: CASNFDRGGNSPLHF. The CDR3, as DNA: TGTGCCAGCAATTTCGACAGGGGAGGCAATTCACCCCTCCACTTT.

A few counts support this clonotype. The chain uses TRBV27 and TRBJ2-1; D not certain. The V gene's germline CDR1 is MNHEY and CDR2 SMNVEV (reference sequence). Trimming cost V 2 bases and J 7 bases, with 12 bases left between them. The CDR3 consists of 14 residues. The CDR3, as DNA: TGTGCCAGCAGTTTAGGTCCCCGAGCAAATGAGCAGTTCTTC. Encoded protein: CASSLGPRANEQFF.

This clonotype came up a few times. The chain joins TRBV10-3 to TRBJ2-4; the D gene is possibly TRBD2 (7 bases). V was shortened by 10 bases and J by 10 bases, with 23 bases between the two germline ends. Germline loops: CDR1 ENHRY, CDR2 SYGVKD. The CDR3 is 14 residues long. The CDR3 coding sequence is TGTGCCACTCAGGTCGGTCGGGGAGGGGGGATTCAGTACTTC. Translating gives CATQVGRGGGIQYF.